These 18 T cell receptor beta chains came from one sample sequenced in a study of T-cell memory formation after mild COVID-19. Each CDR3 protein gets one entry after TCRdb re-called the 5' RACE reads with MiXCR. The profile shows about 430,000 distinct CDR3 sequences, approximately 25% of them singletons. The sample comprised PBMCs or a T cell subset sorted from them (not recorded which). Receptors were obtained from an adult woman who had mild COVID-19 (a few samples of this study predate the infection). Cell type and time point are not known.

The CDR3 protein is CASSLAGRSNQPQHF. For the CDR3, the DNA is TGTGCCAGCAGCTTAGCGGGACGGAGCAATCAGCCCCAGCATTTT. The chain carries TRBV11-1 and TRBJ1-5; D perhaps matches TRBD1 (5 bases). Trimming took 0 bases from V and 1 from J, leaving 7 bases between them. This CDR3 contains 15 residues. Germline V CDR1 and CDR2: SGHAT, FQDESV (reference sequence). Full variable domain (remainder filled in from reference TRBV11-1 and TRBJ1-5): EAEVAQSPRYKITEKSQAVAFWCDPISGHATLYWYRQILGQGPELLVQFQDESVVDDSQLPKDRFSAERLKGVDSTLKIQPAELGDSAMYLCASSLAGRSNQPQHFGDGTRLSIL.

The chain employs TRBV10-3 and TRBJ1-2, with 11 bases fitting TRBD1. V was pared by 10 bases and J by 3 bases, with 7 bases of the junction left unmatched. The germline V gene encodes CDR1 ENHRY and CDR2 SYGVKD. The CDR3 is 14 residues long. The CDR3 sequence is CATAGQGADYGYTF. For the CDR3, the DNA is TGTGCCACGGCCGGACAGGGGGCGGACTATGGCTACACCTTC.

Written as DNA, the CDR3 is TGCGCCAGCAGCTTAGGATTGATGACAGGGAATGAAAAACTGTTTTTT. Amino acid sequence: CASSLGLMTGNEKLFF. This chain joins TRBV5-1 and TRBJ1-4; 7 bases align to TRBD1. CDR1 and CDR2 (germline): SGHRS, YFSETQ. Germline trimming cut 2 bases from V and 5 bases from J; bases unmatched to any gene: 9. The CDR3 loop spans 16 amino acids.

The chain is built from TRBV4-1 and TRBJ2-7, with D perhaps TRBD1 (5 bases). V was clipped by 3 bases and J by 0 bases, with 9 bases between them. Germline V gene data show CDR1 as MGHRA and CDR2 as YSYEKL. This CDR3 has 14 residues. The CDR3 nucleotides are TGCGCCAGCAGCCATGCAGGGTTCTCCTACGAGCAGTACTTC. Its translation: CASSHAGFSYEQYF.

The chain joins TRBV12-3 or TRBV12-4 to TRBJ1-4, with TRBD1 as a possible D gene (5 bases). This CDR3 comprises 14 residues. Deletions cut 6 bases from V and 4 bases from J, with 12 bases between. The CDR3 coding sequence is TGTGCCAGCAGCCTCGGGGGGTTTAATGAAAAACTGTTTTTT. Its protein product is CASSLGGFNEKLFF.

The gene calls are TRBV7-6 and TRBJ2-1, with TRBD2 matching over 8 bases. CDR3 length equals 16 residues. V gave up 5 bases and J gave up 4 bases; unmatched junction bases: 10. The germline V gene has CDR1 SGHVS and CDR2 FNYEAQ. The DNA for the CDR3 is TGTGCCAGCAGCCCGACCGCGGGGGGCTCTTACAATGAGCAGTTCTTC. This gives the protein CASSPTAGGSYNEQFF.

The chain couples TRBV4-2 to TRBJ1-1; D might be TRBD1 (5 bases). V gave up 4 bases and J gave up 0 bases, with 15 bases separating them. CDR3 length: 16 residues. Germline-derived CDR1 and CDR2 are LGHNA and YNFKEQ. CDR3 sequence (DNA): TGTGCCAGCAGCCGCCTAGGGGCAGGGATGAACACTGAAGCTTTCTTT. It yields the protein CASSRLGAGMNTEAFF.

The genes are TRBV9 and TRBJ2-5; tentatively, D is TRBD1 (6 bases). Germline V gene data show CDR1 as SGDLS and CDR2 as YYNGEE. The CDR3 contains 14 residues. The V gene lost 0 bases and the J gene lost 4 bases, with 10 bases spanning the gap. CDR3 bases: TGTGCCAGCAGCGTAGGGGGACAACGAGAGACCCAGTACTTC. It translates to CASSVGGQRETQYF.

At least ten counts were recorded for this clonotype. CDR3 nucleotides: TGCAGTGCTAGTATAGGGGGCAGTAATTCACCCCTCCACTTT. Its translation: CSASIGGSNSPLHF. The rearrangement joins TRBV20-1 to TRBJ1-6; the match to TRBD1 covers 7 bases. The ends lost 3 bases at V and 6 bases at J; junction bases unmatched: 5. Germline CDR1 and CDR2: DFQATT and SNEGSKA (reference sequence). CDR3 length equals 14 residues.

There are a few counts of this clonotype. The chain has TRBV7-2 and TRBJ1-2; 11 bases match TRBD1. V gave up 5 bases and J gave up 4 bases; unmatched junction bases: 6. This CDR3 region has 15 residues. The germline V gene encodes CDR1 SGHTA and CDR2 FQGNSA. The CDR3 is CASSMDRGLIYGYTF. In DNA, the CDR3 is TGTGCCAGCAGCATGGACAGGGGGCTGATCTATGGCTACACCTTC.

The chain uses TRBV7-9 and TRBJ2-1, with a tentative D call TRBD2 (6 bases). This CDR3 has 13 amino acids. The V end was cut by 8 bases, the J end by 0 bases, with 8 bases between. The V gene's germline CDR1 is SEHNR and CDR2 FQNEAQ (reference sequence). CDR3 sequence reads: CASGGVSYNEQFF. Here the CDR3 DNA reads TGTGCCAGCGGAGGGGTCTCCTACAATGAGCAGTTCTTC.

The chain recombines TRBV15 with TRBJ2-5; D possibly corresponds to TRBD2 (6 bases). V lost 5 bases to trimming and J lost 3 bases, with 13 bases between them. Germline-derived CDR1 and CDR2 are LNHNV and YYDKDF (reference sequence). The CDR3 is made up of 14 amino acids. The CDR3 bases are TGTGCCACCAGCGAGCCCGGGGGTGAAGAGACCCAGTACTTC. It specifies CATSEPGGEETQYF.

This clonotype was counted only a few times. The gene calls are TRBV5-1 and TRBJ1-2; 10 bases match TRBD1. This CDR3 is built from 13 residues. J lost 6 bases, V lost 5 bases, and 4 bases had no gene match. Germline CDR1 reads SGHRS; CDR2 reads YFSETQ. As DNA, the CDR3 is TGCGCCAGCAGATCCGGGACAGGGGATGGCTACACCTTC. It codes for CASRSGTGDGYTF.

This clonotype was seen a few times. CDR3 sequence (DNA): TGTGCCAGCAGCCCCTCAGCTGAGAGACTAGCGGGCCGACAAGAGACCCAGTACTTC. Amino acid sequence: CASSPSAERLAGRQETQYF. This sequence joins TRBV12-3 or TRBV12-4 and TRBJ2-5; 10 bases are shared with TRBD2. The J segment lost 2 bases and the V segment lost 6 bases, leaving 18 bases of the junction unmatched. This CDR3 is built from 19 residues.

This clonotype was observed a few times. The chain employs TRBV6-2 or TRBV6-3 and TRBJ2-7; TRBD2 might be the D (7 bases). V was cut by 6 bases and J by 3 bases, with 21 bases left in between. Germline CDR1 MNHEY, CDR2 SVGEGT. The CDR3 is made up of 16 amino acids. The CDR3 nucleotides read TGTGCCAGCAGCCACCCGGCGGGGGCGGTCGGCTACGAGCAGTACTTC. Translating gives CASSHPAGAVGYEQYF.

The chain joins TRBV5-5 to TRBJ1-5; no reliable D call. The CDR3 is 13 residues long. Trimming shortened V by 4 bases and J by 5 bases, and 10 bases separated the two germline ends. Germline loops: CDR1 SGHKS, CDR2 YYEKEE (reference sequence). For the CDR3, the DNA is TGTGCCAGCAGCACCCTCGAAGATCAGCCCCAGCATTTT. Translating it yields CASSTLEDQPQHF.

This clonotype was detected only a few times. This chain uses TRBV20-1 with TRBJ2-7; D is tentatively TRBD1 or TRBD2 (5 bases each). Germline V gene sequence: CDR1 DFQATT, CDR2 SNEGSKA (reference sequence). V dropped 5 bases and J dropped 3 bases, with 20 bases sitting between them. CDR3 size: 15 residues. CDR3 amino acids: CSAPIPGRPNYEQYF. The CDR3, as DNA: TGCAGTGCTCCGATACCGGGACGGCCGAACTACGAGCAGTACTTC.

This clonotype showed up just a few times. This rearrangement joins TRBV7-9 to TRBJ2-3, with D possibly being TRBD2 (5 bases). Trimming stripped 5 bases from V and 2 bases from J, with 17 bases between. The germline CDR1 and CDR2 sequences are SEHNR and FQNEAQ (reference sequence). This CDR3 comprises 16 residues. The CDR3 is CASSQTTGIPTDTQYF. The CDR3 DNA reads TGTGCCAGCAGCCAAACCACCGGGATTCCCACAGATACGCAGTATTTT.